The entry below gives a single TCR beta chain sequence along with its context. Trimming shortened V by 3 bases and J by 5 bases, and 13 bases separated the two germline ends. Germline V gene sequence: CDR1 PRHDT, CDR2 FYEKMQ (reference sequence). The CDR3 contains 14 residues. TCR analog templates of synthetic origin were spiked into each PCR. Produced via immunoSEQ multiplex PCR; TCRdb's table is partial and in-frame only. Here the sample spans around 40,000 clones, 70% to 90% being singletons. The data belong to a study of PD-L1 blockade in urothelial cancer. About the study: Atezolizumab 1,200 mg was given intravenously every 3 weeks, starting 2014. Blood was subjected to analysis at 3 weeks (second dose) and 6 weeks following treatment start.

Noted time point: peripheral blood 6 weeks after treatment start. Each patient presented with locally advanced or metastatic urothelial carcinoma. This sequence originates from a man in his sixties or seventies with urothelial cancer. The sample was PBMCs, taken around atezolizumab (anti-PD-L1) treatment. The chain employs TRBV13 and TRBJ1-2; no reliable D call. CDR3 sequence: CASSLQVAPYGYTF. CDR3 DNA: TGTGCCAGCAGCTTGCAGGTGGCACCATATGGCTACACCTTC.